This T cell receptor beta chain was sequenced for a study of T cell repertoires in cytomegalovirus infection. As for the study in general: Public TCR beta signature analysis indicated the presence of both CMV infection and matching HLA type. Study-wide results and limits: Clonotype analysis showed dominance of the ex vivo response by HLA-C-restricted CMV-specific TCR beta clonotypes. Summed frequency of public TCR beta families distinguished CMV carriers with the relevant HLA.

A note on this clonotype: Its antigen is currently unknown.

The CDR3 spans 12 residues. The V gene end was trimmed by 7 bases and the J gene end by 7 bases; junction bases not matched to a gene: 7. Germline loops: CDR1 SEHNR, CDR2 FQNEAQ (reference sequence). TCRdb ran MiXCR on the reads and lists one entry per CDR3 protein. The repertoire includes more than 150,000 distinct CDR3 sequences, roughly 30% of them detected once, and 31% sits in the top ten. The receptor's source is a human donor in good health (CMV status not recorded). Some clones in this sample may be carry-over from other donors' samples. J is TRBJ2-7 and V is TRBV7-9, with 7 bases fitting TRBD1. Sequenced: PBMCs. CDR3 nucleotides: TGTGCCAGCAATCGGGACAGCCGGGAGCAGTACTTC. Protein: CASNRDSREQYF.